These 10 T cell receptor beta chains originate from one sample sequenced in a study of neurological immune-mediated disorders. TCRdb reanalysed the 5' RACE reads using MiXCR and keeps one entry per CDR3 protein. The sample shows tens of thousands of distinct CDR3 sequences, 5.8% of them seen only once. Time point specified: longitudinal time-point 2. Sample: PBMCs. Receptor source: an older woman with multiple sclerosis.

This clonotype was observed many times. The chain recombines TRBV3-1 with TRBJ2-1; unclear D gene. Trimming pared 4 bases from V and 6 bases from J, leaving 25 bases between. Germline loops: CDR1 LGHDT, CDR2 YNNKEL (reference sequence). The CDR3 runs 18 residues. The CDR3 nucleotides read TGTGCCAGCAGCCCGACACTCGTAGGGCGGTGGGCAGGCAATGAGCAGTTCTTC. Its protein is CASSPTLVGRWAGNEQFF.

This clonotype was counted many times. The chain has TRBV5-1 and TRBJ2-7; tentatively, D is TRBD1 (6 bases). Germline loops: CDR1 SGHRS, CDR2 YFSETQ. V was trimmed by 4 bases and J by 0 bases, leaving 14 bases between them. This CDR3 is 15 amino acids long. The CDR3 here is CASSLDRPSSYEQYF. For the CDR3, the DNA is TGCGCCAGCAGCCTCGACAGGCCTAGCTCCTACGAGCAGTACTTC.

This clonotype has a count of ten or more. J is TRBJ1-2 and V is TRBV29-1, with D possibly being TRBD1 (5 bases). Trimming pared 7 bases from V and 2 bases from J, leaving 14 bases between. The CDR3 is 13 residues long. CDR1 is SQVTM and CDR2 is ANQGSEA in the germline V gene. The CDR3 sequence: CSESGDSNYGYTF. The CDR3 DNA follows: TGCAGCGAGTCGGGAGACAGCAACTATGGCTACACCTTC.

The sample holds many counts of this clonotype. The rearrangement joins TRBV5-1 to TRBJ2-1; D is unresolved. The V end was cut by 1 base, the J end by 6 bases, with 2 bases between. The germline CDR1 and CDR2 sequences are SGHRS and YFSETQ. The CDR3 has 11 residues. The CDR3 bases are TGCGCCAGCAGCTTGATCAATGAGCAGTTCTTC. Its protein product is CASSLINEQFF.

In its sample, this clonotype was seen many times. CDR3: CASTAYRGFTDTQYF. The DNA for the CDR3 is TGTGCCAGCACTGCCTACCGGGGGTTCACAGATACGCAGTATTTT. This sequence joins TRBV28 and TRBJ2-3; a weak D match, TRBD2 (6 bases). Trimming removed 7 bases from V and 2 bases from J, with 16 bases in between. Germline V gene lookup returns CDR1 MDHEN and CDR2 SYDVKM. CDR3 length: 15 residues.

This clonotype was picked up many times. The V and J genes are TRBV9 and TRBJ2-5; possible D gene TRBD1, 6 bases. Between the trimmed V and J ends, which lost 5 bases and 5 bases, there was a span of 16 bases. Germline CDR1 and CDR2: SGDLS and YYNGEE. The CDR3 has 14 residues. The CDR3 loop is CASSSTGMRETQYF. The CDR3 DNA is TGTGCCAGCAGTTCCACAGGGATGCGGGAGACCCAGTACTTC.

This clonotype has a count of ten or more. This chain connects TRBV20-1 to TRBJ1-1; D unresolved. Germline CDR1 DFQATT, CDR2 SNEGSKA (reference sequence). V was pared by 3 bases and J by 0 bases, with 11 bases between. This CDR3 contains 14 residues. Here the CDR3 DNA reads TGCAGTGCTAGCCCCAGGATAATGAACACTGAAGCTTTCTTT. Encoded protein: CSASPRIMNTEAFF.

This chain joins TRBV15 and TRBJ2-7; D ambiguous. The CDR3 length is 15 residues. Germline V lookup: CDR1 LNHNV, CDR2 YYDKDF (reference sequence). Trimming removed 2 bases from V and 2 bases from J, with 13 bases in between. CDR3 coding DNA: TGTGCCACCAGCAGATTAGGTGGCAGAGCCTACGAGCAGTACTTC. Residues: CATSRLGGRAYEQYF.

The chain uses TRBV18 and TRBJ2-3; TRBD1 is a possible D gene (6 bases). Germline assignment: CDR1 KGHSH and CDR2 LQKENI. V lost 4 bases and J lost 6, with 14 bases in between. This CDR3 region has 14 residues. The CDR3 DNA is TGTGCCAGCTCACGGGACAAGGGCCCGGATACGCAGTATTTT. Translation gives CASSRDKGPDTQYF.

This clonotype was recorded many times. One end of the junction is discordant with germline, which a read error may explain. This chain uses TRBV7-7 with TRBJ2-3; TRBD1 matches 10 bases. The CDR3 loop spans 14 amino acids. Germline CDR1 and CDR2: SSHAT and FNYEAQ (reference sequence). CDR3 nucleotide sequence: TGTGCTAGCAGCAGGGACAGGGGAGCAGATACGCAGTATTTT. Amino acids: CASSRDRGADTQYF.